These T cell receptor beta chains were read from a single sample in a study of identical twins. TCRdb recomputed calls from the 5' RACE reads with MiXCR, one row per CDR3 protein. The data show around 280,000 distinct CDR3 sequences, about 8.1% seen once. This same sample was also taken into another study, of yellow fever vaccine responses in identical twins.

Material: memory (CD45RO+) T cells sorted from blood. Every receptor here comes from a woman younger than 35 in good health. CDR3s include the opening cysteine and the closing phenylalanine or tryptophan. Each record gives: D gene, clone size, V gene, CDR3 length, J gene, CDR3 protein, CDR3 DNA. D genes are given only for firm matches. Size tells how often a clone was seen (once, few, many) or the class of an expanded clone, and some rows leave it out.

NA	NA	TRBV7-9	16	TRBJ2-7	CASSPNEQGLDYEQYF	TGTGCCAGCAGCCCCAACGAACAGGGTTTGGATTACGAGCAGTACTTC
NA	few	TRBV20-1	13	TRBJ2-1	CSATTRLINEQFF	TGCAGTGCTACGACTAGGCTCATCAATGAGCAGTTCTTC
NA	many	TRBV12-3/TRBV12-4	15	TRBJ2-3	CASSLMGDGTDTQYF	TGTGCCAGCAGTTTAATGGGGGATGGGACAGATACGCAGTATTTT
NA	many	TRBV13	12	TRBJ1-2	CASSLAAYGYTF	TGTGCCAGCAGCTTGGCGGCCTATGGCTACACCTTC
NA	many	TRBV5-1	15	TRBJ1-1	CASSLATGSGTEAFF	TGCGCCAGCAGCTTGGCCACAGGGAGTGGGACTGAAGCTTTCTTT
NA	NA	TRBV5-1	16	TRBJ2-2	CASSLAGARATGELFF	TGCGCCAGCAGCTTGGCGGGGGCCAGGGCTACCGGGGAGCTGTTTTTT
NA	NA	TRBV2	19	TRBJ2-6	CASSHKFRGRGSGANVLTF	TGTGCCAGCAGCCACAAATTCCGGGGGAGAGGCTCTGGGGCCAACGTCCTGACTTTC
NA	NA	TRBV2	13	TRBJ1-2	CASSSDINYGYTF	TGTGCCAGCAGTTCAGACATTAACTATGGCTACACCTTC
NA	many	TRBV7-8	12	TRBJ2-2	CASSGSRGELFF	TGTGCCAGCAGCGGCTCCCGTGGGGAGCTGTTTTTT
NA	many	TRBV12-3/TRBV12-4	14	TRBJ1-6	CASSLGGFNSPLHF	TGTGCCAGCAGTTTAGGGGGATTTAATTCACCCCTCCACTTT
NA	NA	TRBV11-3	14	TRBJ2-3	CASSSGVRTDTQYF	TGTGCCAGCAGCTCTGGGGTTCGCACAGATACGCAGTATTTT
NA	once	TRBV11-3	12	TRBJ2-1	CASSRSFGEQFF	TGTGCCAGCAGCCGGAGTTTCGGTGAGCAGTTCTTC
TRBD2	many	TRBV12-3/TRBV12-4	17	TRBJ2-1	CASSLWDFTGGLNEQFF	TGTGCCAGCAGTCTCTGGGACTTCACGGGGGGGCTCAATGAGCAGTTCTTC
TRBD1	NA	TRBV5-1	18	TRBJ1-1	CASSEPIGTGIANTEAFF	TGCGCCAGCAGCGAACCTATTGGGACAGGGATCGCGAACACTGAAGCTTTCTTT
NA	few	TRBV10-2	13	TRBJ1-1	CASRTQGGTEAFF	TGCGCCAGCAGGACTCAGGGAGGCACTGAAGCTTTCTTT
TRBD2	many	TRBV3-1	15	TRBJ2-1	CASSQGEGSYNEQFF	TGTGCCAGCAGCCAAGGGGAGGGCTCCTACAATGAGCAGTTCTTC
NA	many	TRBV29-1	12	TRBJ1-1	CSARLMNTEAFF	TGCAGCGCAAGACTCATGAACACTGAAGCTTTCTTT
TRBD2	few	TRBV5-1	15	TRBJ2-3	CASRSSGSGTDTQYF	TGCGCCAGCAGGTCTAGCGGGAGCGGCACAGATACGCAGTATTTT
TRBD2	few	TRBV7-9	17	TRBJ2-5	CASSLATSGGPQETQYF	TGTGCCAGCAGCTTAGCAACCAGCGGGGGACCCCAAGAGACCCAGTACTTC
NA	NA	TRBV29-1	12	TRBJ1-4	CSPSGTNEKLFF	TGCAGCCCATCGGGCACTAATGAAAAACTGTTTTTT
NA	many	TRBV5-1	15	TRBJ2-4	CASSLDGVAKNIQYF	TGCGCCAGCAGCTTGGACGGGGTAGCCAAAAACATTCAGTACTTC
NA	many	TRBV3-1	13	TRBJ2-1	CASSQGLASEQFF	TGTGCCAGCAGCCAAGGCCTAGCCAGTGAGCAGTTCTTC
TRBD1	NA	TRBV2	14	TRBJ2-3	CASQGQGFSDTQYF	TGTGCCAGCCAAGGACAGGGTTTCTCAGATACGCAGTATTTT
TRBD2	NA	TRBV6-1	14	TRBJ2-1	CASSDAGGHNEQFF	TGTGCCAGCAGTGACGCGGGGGGACACAATGAGCAGTTCTTC
NA	many	TRBV6-5	14	TRBJ2-1	CASSYGESYNEQFF	TGTGCCAGCAGTTATGGGGAATCCTACAATGAGCAGTTCTTC
TRBD2	NA	TRBV25-1	15	TRBJ2-3	CASSGLAGHTDTQYF	TGTGCCAGCAGTGGACTAGCGGGACACACAGATACGCAGTATTTT
NA	many	TRBV27	13	TRBJ2-5	CASSRASKETQYF	TGTGCCAGCAGTCGTGCCAGCAAAGAGACCCAGTACTTC
NA	many	TRBV3-1	12	TRBJ1-2	CASSQAQGGYTF	TGTGCCAGCAGCCAAGCCCAGGGTGGCTACACCTTC
NA	few	TRBV5-4	16	TRBJ2-3	CASSLGGGAVADTQYF	TGTGCCAGCAGCTTGGGGGGGGGCGCAGTTGCAGATACGCAGTATTTT
TRBD2	NA	TRBV7-3	15	TRBJ2-1	CASSKTSGSHNEQFF	TGTGCCAGCTCAAAGACTAGCGGGAGCCACAATGAGCAGTTCTTC
NA	many	TRBV5-1	14	TRBJ2-2	CASSLGLDTGELFF	TGCGCCAGCAGCTTGGGACTAGACACCGGGGAGCTGTTTTTT
NA	NA	TRBV28	12	TRBJ2-7	CASRRDTYEQYF	TGTGCCAGCAGAAGGGATACCTACGAGCAGTACTTC
NA	NA	TRBV28	14	TRBJ2-3	CASTHRRRSDTQYF	TGTGCCAGCACCCACCGGCGGAGATCAGATACGCAGTATTTT
NA	NA	TRBV24-1	15	TRBJ2-2	CATSDLQVESGELFF	TGTGCCACCAGTGATTTACAGGTTGAGTCCGGGGAGCTGTTTTTT
TRBD1	few	TRBV28	13	TRBJ2-7	CASSLTGIYEQYF	TGTGCCAGCAGCCTGACAGGGATCTACGAGCAGTACTTC
NA	few	TRBV28	15	TRBJ2-2	CASSLVRVGTGELFF	TGTGCCAGCAGTTTAGTAAGGGTTGGTACCGGGGAGCTGTTTTTT
TRBD2	few	TRBV6-5	16	TRBJ2-2	CASSYRLAGGTGELFF	TGTGCCAGCAGTTACCGGCTAGCGGGAGGGACCGGGGAGCTGTTTTTT
NA	few	TRBV6-1	13	TRBJ2-5	CASSALSGETQYF	TGTGCCAGCTCAGCCTTGAGCGGGGAGACCCAGTACTTC
TRBD2	many	TRBV10-3	15	TRBJ2-1	CAISEPRGSSNEQFF	TGTGCCATCAGTGAGCCGCGGGGGAGTTCAAATGAGCAGTTCTTC
TRBD1	many	TRBV24-1	14	TRBJ1-5	CATRATGVNQPQHF	TGTGCCACCAGGGCGACAGGGGTAAATCAGCCCCAGCATTTT
TRBD1	few	TRBV7-3	15	TRBJ2-5	CASSLNSNRGETQYF	TGTGCCAGCAGCTTAAACTCCAACAGGGGAGAGACCCAGTACTTC